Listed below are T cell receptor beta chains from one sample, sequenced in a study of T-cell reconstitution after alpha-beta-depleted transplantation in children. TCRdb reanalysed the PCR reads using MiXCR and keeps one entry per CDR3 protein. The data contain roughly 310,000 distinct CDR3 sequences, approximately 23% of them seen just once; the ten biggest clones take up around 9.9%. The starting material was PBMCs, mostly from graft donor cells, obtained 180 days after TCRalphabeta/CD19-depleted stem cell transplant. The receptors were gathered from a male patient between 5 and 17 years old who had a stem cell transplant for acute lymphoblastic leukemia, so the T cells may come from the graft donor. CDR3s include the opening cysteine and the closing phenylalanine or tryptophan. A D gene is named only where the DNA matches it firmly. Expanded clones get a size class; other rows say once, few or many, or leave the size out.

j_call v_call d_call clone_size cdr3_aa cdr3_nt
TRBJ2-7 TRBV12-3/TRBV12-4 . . CASREDRVKPGEQYF TGTGCCAGCAGGGAGGACAGAGTCAAACCCGGGGAGCAGTACTTC
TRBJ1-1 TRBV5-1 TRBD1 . CASSLPRPRGRMNTEAFF TGCGCCAGCAGCTTGCCCCGACCTAGGGGGCGGATGAACACTGAAGCTTTCTTT
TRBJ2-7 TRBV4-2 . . CASSLGAITYEQYF TGTGCCAGCAGCCTCGGGGCCATAACCTACGAGCAGTACTTC
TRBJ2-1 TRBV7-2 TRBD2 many CASSLPTSGRLSYEQFF TGTGCCAGCAGCTTACCCACTAGCGGGAGATTGTCCTACGAGCAGTTCTTC
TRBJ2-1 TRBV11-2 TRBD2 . CASSSPWTSSYNEQFF TGTGCCAGCAGCTCCCCCTGGACTAGCTCCTACAATGAGCAGTTCTTC
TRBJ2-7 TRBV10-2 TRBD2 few CASSGRTSRPYEQYF TGCGCCAGCAGCGGACGGACTAGCCGTCCGTACGAGCAGTACTTC
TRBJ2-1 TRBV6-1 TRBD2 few CASSPGRLTSRGEYNEQFF TGTGCCAGCAGCCCCGGGAGACTGACAAGTCGGGGGGAGTACAATGAGCAGTTCTTC
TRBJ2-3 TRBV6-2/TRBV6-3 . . CASSYPGPDTQYF TGTGCCAGCAGTTACCCCGGACCAGATACGCAGTATTTT
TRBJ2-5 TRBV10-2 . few CACSEHLETQYF TGCGCCTGCTCGGAACACCTGGAGACCCAGTACTTC
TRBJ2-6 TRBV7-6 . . CASSGYGTQAGANVLTF TGTGCCAGCAGCGGTTACGGGACTCAGGCCGGGGCCAACGTCCTGACTTTC
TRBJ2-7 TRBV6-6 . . CASSEYRTYEQYF TGTGCCAGCTCGGAGTATCGAACGTACGAGCAGTACTTC
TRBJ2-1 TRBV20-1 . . CSARTLKRGDNEQFF TGCAGTGCTAGGACCCTAAAAAGGGGGGACAATGAGCAGTTCTTC
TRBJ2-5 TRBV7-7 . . CASSSAAWGRLQETQYF TGTGCCAGCAGCTCCGCGGCTTGGGGGAGACTCCAAGAGACCCAGTACTTC
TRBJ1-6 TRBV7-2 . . CASSQTPMGRPNSPLHF TGTGCCAGCAGTCAAACCCCAATGGGACGGCCAAATTCACCCCTCCACTTT
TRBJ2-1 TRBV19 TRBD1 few CASRDRLPNEQFF TGTGCCAGCCGGGACAGACTTCCCAATGAGCAGTTCTTC
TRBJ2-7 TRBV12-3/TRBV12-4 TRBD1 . CASSISGQGRVSYEQYF TGTGCCAGCAGTATATCGGGACAGGGCCGGGTATCCTACGAGCAGTACTTC
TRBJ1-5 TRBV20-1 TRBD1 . CSAGGQGVRHQPQHF TGCAGTGCTGGAGGACAGGGGGTACGGCATCAGCCCCAGCATTTT
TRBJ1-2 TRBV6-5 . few CASSYFGGLDGYTF TGTGCCAGCAGTTACTTTGGGGGGCTGGATGGCTACACCTTC
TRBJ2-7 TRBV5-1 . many CASSLSQGSYEQYF TGCGCCAGCAGCTTATCCCAGGGGTCCTACGAGCAGTACTTC
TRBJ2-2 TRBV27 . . CASSLGAGFTGELFF TGTGCCAGCAGTTTAGGGGCAGGGTTCACCGGGGAGCTGTTTTTT
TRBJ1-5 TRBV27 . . CASGLGVTGFNQPQHF TGTGCCAGCGGGCTCGGGGTGACAGGCTTTAATCAGCCCCAGCATTTT
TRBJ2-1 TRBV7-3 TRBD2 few CASSFTSGPYNEQFF TGTGCCAGCAGCTTTACTAGCGGGCCCTACAATGAGCAGTTCTTC
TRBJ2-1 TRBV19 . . CASSIDMGPLHSSYNEQFF TGTGCCAGTAGTATAGATATGGGCCCCCTCCATAGCTCCTACAATGAGCAGTTCTTC